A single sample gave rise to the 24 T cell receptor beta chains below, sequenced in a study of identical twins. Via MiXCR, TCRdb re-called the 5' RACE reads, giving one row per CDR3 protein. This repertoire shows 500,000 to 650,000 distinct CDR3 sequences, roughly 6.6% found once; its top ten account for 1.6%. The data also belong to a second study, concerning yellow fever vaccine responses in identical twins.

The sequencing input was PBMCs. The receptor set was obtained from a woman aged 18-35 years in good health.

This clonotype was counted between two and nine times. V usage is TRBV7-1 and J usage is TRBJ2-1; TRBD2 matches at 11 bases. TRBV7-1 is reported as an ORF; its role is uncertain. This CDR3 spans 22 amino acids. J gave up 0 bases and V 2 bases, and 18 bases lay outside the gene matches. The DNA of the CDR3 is TGTGCCAGCAGCTCAACTGGGTCCCCACTAGCGGGAGTAATAAGCTCCTACAATGAGCAGTTCTTC. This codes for CASSSTGSPLAGVISSYNEQFF.

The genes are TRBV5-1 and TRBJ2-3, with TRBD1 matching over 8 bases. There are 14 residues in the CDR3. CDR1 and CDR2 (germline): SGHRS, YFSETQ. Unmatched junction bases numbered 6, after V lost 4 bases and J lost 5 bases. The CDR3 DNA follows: TGCGCCAGCAGCACCGGACAGGGTCTAGATACGCAGTATTTT. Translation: CASSTGQGLDTQYF.

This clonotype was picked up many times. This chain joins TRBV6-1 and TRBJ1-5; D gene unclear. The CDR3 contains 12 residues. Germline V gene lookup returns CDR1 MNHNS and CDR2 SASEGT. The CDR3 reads CRSGTGNQPQHF. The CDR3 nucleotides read TGTCGCAGCGGAACAGGCAATCAGCCCCAGCATTTT.

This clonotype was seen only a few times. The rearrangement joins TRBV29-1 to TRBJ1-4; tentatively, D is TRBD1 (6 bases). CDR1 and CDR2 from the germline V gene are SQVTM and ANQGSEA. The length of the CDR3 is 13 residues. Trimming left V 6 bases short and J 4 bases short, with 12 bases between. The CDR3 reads CSVLQGHNEKLFF. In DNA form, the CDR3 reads TGCAGCGTCCTCCAGGGGCATAATGAAAAACTGTTTTTT.

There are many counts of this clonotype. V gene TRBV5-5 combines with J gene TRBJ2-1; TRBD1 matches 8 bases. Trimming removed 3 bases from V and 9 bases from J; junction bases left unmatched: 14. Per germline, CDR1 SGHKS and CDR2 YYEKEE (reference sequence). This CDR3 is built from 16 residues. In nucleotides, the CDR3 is TGTGCCAGCAGCTCGACAGGGGATATCTACATGGTTGAGCAGTTCTTC. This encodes CASSSTGDIYMVEQFF.

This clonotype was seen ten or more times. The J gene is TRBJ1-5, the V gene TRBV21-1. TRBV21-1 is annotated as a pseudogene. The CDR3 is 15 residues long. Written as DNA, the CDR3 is TGTGCCAGCAGCAAAGATGGGCATAGCAATCAGCCCCAGCATTTT. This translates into CASSKDGHSNQPQHF.

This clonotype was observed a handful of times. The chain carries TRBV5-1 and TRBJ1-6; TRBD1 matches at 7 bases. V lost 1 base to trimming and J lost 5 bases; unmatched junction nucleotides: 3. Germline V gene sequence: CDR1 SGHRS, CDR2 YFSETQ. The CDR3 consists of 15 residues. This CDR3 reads CASSLMTGNNSPLHF. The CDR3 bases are TGCGCCAGCAGCTTGATGACAGGGAATAATTCACCCCTCCACTTT.

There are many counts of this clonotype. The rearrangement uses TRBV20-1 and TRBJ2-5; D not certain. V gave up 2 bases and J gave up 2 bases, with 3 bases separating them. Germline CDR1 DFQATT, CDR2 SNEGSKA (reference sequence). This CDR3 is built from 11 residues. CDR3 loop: CSARSQETQYF. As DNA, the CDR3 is TGCAGTGCTAGAAGTCAAGAGACCCAGTACTTC.

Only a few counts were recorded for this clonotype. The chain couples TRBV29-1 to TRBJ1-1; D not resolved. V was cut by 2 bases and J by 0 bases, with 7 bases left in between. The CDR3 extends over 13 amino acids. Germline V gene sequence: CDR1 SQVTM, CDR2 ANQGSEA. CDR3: CSVETRMNTEAFF. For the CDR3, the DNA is TGCAGCGTTGAAACCAGGATGAACACTGAAGCTTTCTTT.

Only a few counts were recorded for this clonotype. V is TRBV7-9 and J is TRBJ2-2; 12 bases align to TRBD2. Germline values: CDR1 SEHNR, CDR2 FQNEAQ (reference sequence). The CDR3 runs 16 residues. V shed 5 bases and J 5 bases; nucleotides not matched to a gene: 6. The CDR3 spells CASSELAGGGTGELFF. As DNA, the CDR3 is TGTGCCAGCAGCGAACTAGCGGGAGGTGGTACCGGGGAGCTGTTTTTT.

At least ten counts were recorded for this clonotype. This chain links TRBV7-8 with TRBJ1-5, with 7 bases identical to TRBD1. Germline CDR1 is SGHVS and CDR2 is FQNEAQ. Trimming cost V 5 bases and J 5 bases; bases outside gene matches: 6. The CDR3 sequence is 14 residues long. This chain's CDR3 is CASSRRDSHQPQHF. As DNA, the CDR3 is TGTGCCAGCAGCCGCCGGGACAGCCATCAGCCCCAGCATTTT. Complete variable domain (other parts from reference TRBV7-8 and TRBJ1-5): GAGVSQSPRYKVAKRGQDVALRCDPISGHVSLFWYQQALGQGPEFLTYFQNEAQLDKSGLPSDRFFAERPEGSVSTLKIQRTQQEDSAVYLCASSRRDSHQPQHFGDGTRLSIL.

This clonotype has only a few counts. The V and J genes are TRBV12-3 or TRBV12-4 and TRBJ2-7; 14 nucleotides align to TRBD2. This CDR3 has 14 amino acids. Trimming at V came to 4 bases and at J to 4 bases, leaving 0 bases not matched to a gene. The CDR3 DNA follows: TGTGCCAGCAGTTGGACTAGCGGGAGGTACGAGCAGTACTTC. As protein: CASSWTSGRYEQYF.

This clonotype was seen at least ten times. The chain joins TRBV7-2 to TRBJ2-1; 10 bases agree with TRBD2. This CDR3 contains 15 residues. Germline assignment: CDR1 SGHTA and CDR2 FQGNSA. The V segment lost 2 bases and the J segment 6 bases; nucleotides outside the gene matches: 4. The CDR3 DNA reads TGTGCCAGCAGCTTAAAAGCGGGAGGGCCCAATGAGCAGTTCTTC. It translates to CASSLKAGGPNEQFF. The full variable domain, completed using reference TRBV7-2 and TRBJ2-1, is GAGVSQSPSNKVTEKGKDVELRCDPISGHTALYWYRQSLGQGLEFLIYFQGNSAPDKSGLPSDRFSAERTGGSVSTLTIQRTQQEDSAVYLCASSLKAGGPNEQFFGPGTRLTVL.

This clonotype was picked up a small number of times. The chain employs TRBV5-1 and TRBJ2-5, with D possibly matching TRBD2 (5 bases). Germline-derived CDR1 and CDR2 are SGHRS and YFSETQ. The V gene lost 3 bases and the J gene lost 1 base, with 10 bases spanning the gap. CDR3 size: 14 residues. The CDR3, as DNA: TGCGCCAGCAGCTCGCCCGGGGTCCAAGAGACCCAGTACTTC. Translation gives CASSSPGVQETQYF.

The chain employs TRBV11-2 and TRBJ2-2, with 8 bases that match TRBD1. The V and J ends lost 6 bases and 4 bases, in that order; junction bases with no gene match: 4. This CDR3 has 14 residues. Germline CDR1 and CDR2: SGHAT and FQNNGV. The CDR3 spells CASRQTGVTGELFF. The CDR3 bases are TGTGCCAGCAGACAGACAGGGGTCACCGGGGAGCTGTTTTTT.

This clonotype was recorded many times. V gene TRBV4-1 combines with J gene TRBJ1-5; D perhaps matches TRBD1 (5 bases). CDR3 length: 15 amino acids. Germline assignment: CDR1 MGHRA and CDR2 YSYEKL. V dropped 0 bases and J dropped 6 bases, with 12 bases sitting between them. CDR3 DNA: TGCGCCAGCAGCCAAGATTCGGGGGGTCGTCAGCCCCAGCATTTT. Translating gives CASSQDSGGRQPQHF.

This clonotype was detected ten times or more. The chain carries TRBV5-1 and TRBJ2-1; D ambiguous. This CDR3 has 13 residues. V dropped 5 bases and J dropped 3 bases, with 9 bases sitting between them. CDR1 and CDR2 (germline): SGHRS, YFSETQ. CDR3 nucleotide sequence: TGCGCCAGCAGAAACTGGATCTACAATGAGCAGTTCTTC. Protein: CASRNWIYNEQFF.

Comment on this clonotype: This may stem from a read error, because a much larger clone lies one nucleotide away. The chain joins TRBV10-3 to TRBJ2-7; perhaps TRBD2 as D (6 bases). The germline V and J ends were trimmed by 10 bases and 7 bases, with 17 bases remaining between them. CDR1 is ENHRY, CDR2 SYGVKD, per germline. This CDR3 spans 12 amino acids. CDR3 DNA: TGTGCCAACAGCTCGGGGGAATTTGAGCAGTACTTC. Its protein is CANSSGEFEQYF.

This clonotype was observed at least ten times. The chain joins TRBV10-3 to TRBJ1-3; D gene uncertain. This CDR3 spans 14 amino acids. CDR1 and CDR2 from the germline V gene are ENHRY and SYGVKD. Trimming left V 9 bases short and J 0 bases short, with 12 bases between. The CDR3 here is CAITIGDSGNTIYF. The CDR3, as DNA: TGTGCCATAACTATCGGGGACTCTGGAAACACCATATATTTT.

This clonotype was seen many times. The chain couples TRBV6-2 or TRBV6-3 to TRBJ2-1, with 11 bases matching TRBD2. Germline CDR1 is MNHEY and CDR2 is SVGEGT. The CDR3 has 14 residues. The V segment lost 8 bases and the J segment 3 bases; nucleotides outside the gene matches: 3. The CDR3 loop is CASAGTSGYNEQFF. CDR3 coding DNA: TGTGCCAGCGCCGGGACTAGCGGCTACAATGAGCAGTTCTTC.

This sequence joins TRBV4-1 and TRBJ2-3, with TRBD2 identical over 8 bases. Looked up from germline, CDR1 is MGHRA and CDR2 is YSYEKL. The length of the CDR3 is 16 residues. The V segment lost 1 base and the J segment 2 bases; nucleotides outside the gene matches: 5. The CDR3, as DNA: TGCGCCAGCAGCCAAGGGGGCGGGGGGCTCACAGATACGCAGTATTTT. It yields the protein CASSQGGGGLTDTQYF.

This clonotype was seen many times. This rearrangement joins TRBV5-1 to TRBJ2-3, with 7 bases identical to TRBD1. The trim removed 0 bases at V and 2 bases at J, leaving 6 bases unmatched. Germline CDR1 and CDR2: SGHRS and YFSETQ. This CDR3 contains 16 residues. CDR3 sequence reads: CASSLARDRPTDTQYF. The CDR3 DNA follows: TGCGCCAGCAGCTTGGCCCGGGACAGACCCACAGATACGCAGTATTTT.

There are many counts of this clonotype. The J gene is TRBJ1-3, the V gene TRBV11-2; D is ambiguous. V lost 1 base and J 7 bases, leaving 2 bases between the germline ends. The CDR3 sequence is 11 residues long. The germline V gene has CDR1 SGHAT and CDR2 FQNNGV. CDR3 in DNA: TGTGCCAGCAGCTTAGCCAACACCATATATTTT. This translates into CASSLANTIYF.

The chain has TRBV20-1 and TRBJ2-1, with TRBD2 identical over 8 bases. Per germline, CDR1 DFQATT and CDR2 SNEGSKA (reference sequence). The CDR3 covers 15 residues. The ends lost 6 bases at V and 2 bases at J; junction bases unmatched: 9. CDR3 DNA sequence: TGCAGTGCCCCGGGGGGGGGGTCCCCCTACAATGAGCAGTTCTTC. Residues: CSAPGGGSPYNEQFF.